Below are 5 T cell receptor beta chains sequenced from a single sample in a study of blood T cell repertoires in COVID-19. Profiled with immunoSEQ multiplex PCR; TCRdb holds only in-frame clones, not every one. The sample lists under 300,000 clones, about 91% occurring once. Sample: PBMCs or T cells enriched from blood (not recorded which). These TCRs come from a middle-aged woman with acute COVID-19.

The CDR3 is CASSLDPAGGYNEQFF. The CDR3, as DNA: TGTGCCAGCAGCTTAGATCCAGCGGGGGGATACAATGAGCAGTTCTTC. V and J are TRBV7-2 and TRBJ2-1; 9 bases match TRBD2. Germline values: CDR1 SGHTA, CDR2 FQGNSA. With V trimmed by 1 base and J by 4 bases, 5 bases remained unmatched. The CDR3 totals 16 residues. The full variable domain, in which reference TRBV7-2 and TRBJ2-1 provide the parts outside the CDR3, is GAGVSQSPSNKVTEKGKDVELRCDPISGHTALYWYRQSLGQGLEFLIYFQGNSAPDKSGLPSDRFSAERTGGSVSTLTIQRTQQEDSAVYLCASSLDPAGGYNEQFFGPGTRLTVL.

CDR3 in amino acids: CASSSPGRGYGYTF. CDR3 DNA sequence: TGTGCCAGCAGCTCGCCAGGGCGGGGCTATGGCTACACCTTC. The J gene is TRBJ1-2, the V gene TRBV9; tentative D call: TRBD1 (5 bases). This CDR3 has 14 residues. Trimming stripped 4 bases from V and 4 bases from J, with 14 bases between. Germline V gives CDR1 SGDLS, CDR2 YYNGEE.

The chain uses TRBV24-1 and TRBJ2-3; TRBD2 aligns across 10 bases. Trimming removed 3 bases from V and 0 bases from J; junction bases left unmatched: 17. The germline V gene has CDR1 KGHDR and CDR2 SFDVKD. The CDR3 covers 21 residues. The CDR3 protein is CATSDPFDRLAGATSTDTQYF. The CDR3 DNA is TGTGCCACCAGTGATCCGTTCGATCGGCTAGCGGGGGCCACTAGCACAGATACGCAGTATTTT.

The chain links TRBV6-2 or TRBV6-3 to TRBJ1-1, with 7 positions matching TRBD1. The CDR3 has 16 amino acids. Germline CDR1 reads MNHEY; CDR2 reads SVGEGT. Trimming cost V 4 bases and J 0 bases; bases outside gene matches: 8. CDR3 bases: TGTGCCAGCAGTTCCCGACAGGGAACTCTGAACACTGAAGCTTTCTTT. It is translated as CASSSRQGTLNTEAFF.

The rearrangement links TRBV4-1 to TRBJ2-1; 12 bases line up with TRBD2. CDR3 size: 15 residues. The trim removed 4 bases at V and 8 bases at J, leaving 6 bases unmatched. CDR1 and CDR2 from the germline V gene are MGHRA and YSYEKL. The CDR3 sequence is CASSLRLAGEDEQFF. The DNA for the CDR3 is TGCGCCAGCAGCCTGCGACTAGCGGGGGAGGATGAGCAGTTCTTC.